The present T cell receptor (beta chain) was sequenced within a study of T cell repertoires in cytomegalovirus infection. Study-level background: Indicated by public TCR beta signatures were CMV infection and matching HLA type.

Whole-study findings and limits: The cumulative frequency of public TCR beta families identified carriers of CMV plus the relevant HLA.

Via MiXCR, TCRdb re-called the reads, giving one row per CDR3 protein. The sample shows a few hundred thousand distinct CDR3 sequences, 17% of them seen only once. The germline gives CDR1 SGHVS, CDR2 FNYEAQ. The trim removed 5 bases at V and 1 base at J, leaving 17 bases unmatched. The CDR3 is made up of 18 amino acids. There are many counts of this clonotype. Its antigen is still unknown. The gene calls are TRBV7-6 and TRBJ2-7; 7 bases align to TRBD2. The TCR comes from a human donor in good health (CMV status not recorded). Some clones in this sample may be carry-over from other donors' samples. Sequencing used CD8+ T cells from PBMCs. The DNA for the CDR3 is TGTGCCAGCAGCCCCGCAGCAGCGGGGCCTTATAATTCCTACGAGCAGTACTTC. Translation gives CASSPAAAGPYNSYEQYF.